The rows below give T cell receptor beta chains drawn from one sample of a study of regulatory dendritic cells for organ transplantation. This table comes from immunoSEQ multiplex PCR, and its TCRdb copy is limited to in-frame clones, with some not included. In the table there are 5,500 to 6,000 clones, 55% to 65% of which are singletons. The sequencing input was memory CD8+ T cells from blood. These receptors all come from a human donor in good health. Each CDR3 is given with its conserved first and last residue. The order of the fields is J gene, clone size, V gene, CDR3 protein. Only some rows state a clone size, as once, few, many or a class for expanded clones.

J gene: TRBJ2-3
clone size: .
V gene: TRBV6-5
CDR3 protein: CASSYSGLTDTQYF

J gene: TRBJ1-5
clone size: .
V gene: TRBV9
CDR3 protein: CASSVGQGDQPQHF

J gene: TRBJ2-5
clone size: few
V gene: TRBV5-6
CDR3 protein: CASSPDRYQETQYF

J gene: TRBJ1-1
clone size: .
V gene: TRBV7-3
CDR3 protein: CASSLDLRAEAFF

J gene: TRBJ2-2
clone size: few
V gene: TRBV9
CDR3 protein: CASSVEGTTLNTGELFF

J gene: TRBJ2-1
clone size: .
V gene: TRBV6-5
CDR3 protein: CASRDRGPHNEQFF

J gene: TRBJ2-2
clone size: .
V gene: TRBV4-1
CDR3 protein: CASRPGQGSGELFF

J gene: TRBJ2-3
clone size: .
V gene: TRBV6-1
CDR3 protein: CASSERSGGGPDTQYF

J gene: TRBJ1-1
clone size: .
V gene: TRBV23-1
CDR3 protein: CASSVGEGNTEAFF

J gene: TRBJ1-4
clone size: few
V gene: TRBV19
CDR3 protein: CASSVYGQGTNEKLFF

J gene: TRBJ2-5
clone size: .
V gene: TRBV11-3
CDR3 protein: CASSLTSGGGRKETQYF

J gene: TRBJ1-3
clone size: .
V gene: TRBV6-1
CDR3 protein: CASSEYGGGAGNTIYF

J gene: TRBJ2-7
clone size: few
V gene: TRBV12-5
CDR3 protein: CASGLGFAYEQYF

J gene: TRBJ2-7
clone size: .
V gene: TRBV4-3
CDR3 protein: CASSQESQGSYEQYF

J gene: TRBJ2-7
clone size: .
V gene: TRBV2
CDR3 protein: CASSEEGPYEQYF

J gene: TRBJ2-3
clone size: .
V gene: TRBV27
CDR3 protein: CASSLTTQGSTDTQYF

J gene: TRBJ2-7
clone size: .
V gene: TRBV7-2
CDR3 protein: CASSLAGALAGGPYEQYF

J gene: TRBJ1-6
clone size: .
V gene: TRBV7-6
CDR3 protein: CASSHGQGSYNSPLHF

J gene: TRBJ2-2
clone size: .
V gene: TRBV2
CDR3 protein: CASKTGATNTGELFF

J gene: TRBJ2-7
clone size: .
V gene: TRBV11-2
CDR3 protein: CASSPRGPYEQYF

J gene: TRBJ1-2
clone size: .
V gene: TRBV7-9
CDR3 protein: CASSLGAGEGYTF

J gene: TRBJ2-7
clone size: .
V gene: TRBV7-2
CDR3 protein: CASSLVAEAYEQYF

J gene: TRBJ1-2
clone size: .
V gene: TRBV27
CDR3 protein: CASSLSTRSNYGYTF

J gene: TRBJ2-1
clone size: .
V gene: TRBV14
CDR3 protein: CASSQAGTDRQFF

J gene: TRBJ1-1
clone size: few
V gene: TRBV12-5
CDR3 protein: CASWGGKDTEAFF

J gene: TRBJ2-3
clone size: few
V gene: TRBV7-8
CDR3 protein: CASSFRGQPTDTQYF

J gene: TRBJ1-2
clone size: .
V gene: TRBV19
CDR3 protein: CASSIDRSLYYGYTF

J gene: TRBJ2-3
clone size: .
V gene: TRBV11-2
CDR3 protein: CASSLVQGPPDTQYF

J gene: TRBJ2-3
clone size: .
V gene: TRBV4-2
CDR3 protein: CASSQEPPGQGSDTQYF

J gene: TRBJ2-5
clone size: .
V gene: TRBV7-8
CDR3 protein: CASSNRDRRETQYF

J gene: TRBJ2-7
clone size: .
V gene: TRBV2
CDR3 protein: CASSWDRGYEQYF

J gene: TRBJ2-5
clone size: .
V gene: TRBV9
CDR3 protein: CASSGEGLGEAQYF

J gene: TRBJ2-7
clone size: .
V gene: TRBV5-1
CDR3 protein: CASSLGSGTYEQYF

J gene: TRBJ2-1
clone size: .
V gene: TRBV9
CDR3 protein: CASSVLSSGENEQFF

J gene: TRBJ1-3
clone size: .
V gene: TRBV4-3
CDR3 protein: CASSQDAGGNTIYF

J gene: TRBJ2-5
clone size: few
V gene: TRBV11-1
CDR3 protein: CASSLGWEGPVEETQYF

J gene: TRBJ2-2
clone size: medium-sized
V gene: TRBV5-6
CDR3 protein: CASSTGTGSLGTGELFF

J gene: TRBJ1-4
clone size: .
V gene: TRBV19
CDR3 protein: CASKGDRGPPTNEKLFF

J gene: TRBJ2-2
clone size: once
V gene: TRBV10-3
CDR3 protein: CAISAFSTGDTGELFF

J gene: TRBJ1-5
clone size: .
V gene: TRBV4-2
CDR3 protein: CASSQEGQSNQPQHF

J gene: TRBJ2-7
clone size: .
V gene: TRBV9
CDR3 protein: CASSVAAGIDEQYF

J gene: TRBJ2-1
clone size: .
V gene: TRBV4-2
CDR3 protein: CASSHTGGLEQFF

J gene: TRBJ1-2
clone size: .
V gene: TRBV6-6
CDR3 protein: CASTPGTDNYGYTF

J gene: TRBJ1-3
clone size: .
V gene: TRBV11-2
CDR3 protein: CASSPPGGPGNTIYF

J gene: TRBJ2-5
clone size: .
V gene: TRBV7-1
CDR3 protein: CASSFPLAGKETQYF

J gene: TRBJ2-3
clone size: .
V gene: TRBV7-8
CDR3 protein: CASSSRDSYTDTQYF

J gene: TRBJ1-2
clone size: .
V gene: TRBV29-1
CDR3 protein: CSVEDPGVIYGYTF

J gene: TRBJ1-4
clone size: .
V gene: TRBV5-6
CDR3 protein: CASSLAATNEKLFF

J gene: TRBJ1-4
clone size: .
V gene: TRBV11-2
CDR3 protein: CASSLAGEKLFF

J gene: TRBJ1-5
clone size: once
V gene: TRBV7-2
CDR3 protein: CASSPRVSSNQPQHF

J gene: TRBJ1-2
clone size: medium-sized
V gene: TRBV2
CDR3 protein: CASSFPGQGTLDYGYTF

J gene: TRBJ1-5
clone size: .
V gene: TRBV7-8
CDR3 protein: CASSPEVGQPQHF

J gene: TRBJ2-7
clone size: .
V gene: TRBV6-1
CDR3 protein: CASSVLRDRFHEQYF

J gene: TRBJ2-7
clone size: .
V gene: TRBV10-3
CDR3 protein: CAISEGDRAPHEQYF

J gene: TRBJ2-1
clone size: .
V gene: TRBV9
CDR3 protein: CASSVVPGSGSSYNEQFF

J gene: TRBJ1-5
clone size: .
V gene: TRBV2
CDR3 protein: CASSEGTAYQPQHF

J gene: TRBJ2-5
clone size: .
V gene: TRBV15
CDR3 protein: CATSRGQGKETQYF